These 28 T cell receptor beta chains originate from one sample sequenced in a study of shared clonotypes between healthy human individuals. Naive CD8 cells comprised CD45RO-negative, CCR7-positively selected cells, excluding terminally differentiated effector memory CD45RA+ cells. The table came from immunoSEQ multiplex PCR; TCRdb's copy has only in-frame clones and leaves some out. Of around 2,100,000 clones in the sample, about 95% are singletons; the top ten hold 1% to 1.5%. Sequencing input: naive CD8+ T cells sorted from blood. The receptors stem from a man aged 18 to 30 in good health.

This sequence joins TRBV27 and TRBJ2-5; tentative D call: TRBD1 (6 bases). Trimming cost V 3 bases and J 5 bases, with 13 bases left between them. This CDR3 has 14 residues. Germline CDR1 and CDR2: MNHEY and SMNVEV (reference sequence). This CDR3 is CASSLRQAGETQYF. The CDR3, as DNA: TGTGCCAGCAGTTTGCGACAGGCCGGGGAGACCCAGTACTTC.

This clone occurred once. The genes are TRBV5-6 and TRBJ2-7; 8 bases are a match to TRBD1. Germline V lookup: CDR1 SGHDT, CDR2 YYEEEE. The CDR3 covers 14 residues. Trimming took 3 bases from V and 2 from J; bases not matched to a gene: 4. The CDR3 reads CASSWGQAPYEQYF. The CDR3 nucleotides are TGTGCCAGCAGCTGGGGACAGGCGCCCTACGAGCAGTACTTC.

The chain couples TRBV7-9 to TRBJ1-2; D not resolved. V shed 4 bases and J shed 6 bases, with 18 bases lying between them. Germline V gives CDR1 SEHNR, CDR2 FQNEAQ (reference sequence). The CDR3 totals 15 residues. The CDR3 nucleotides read TGTGCCAGCAGCTCTTTGGTATTCGGGGAGCATGGCTACACCTTC. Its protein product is CASSSLVFGEHGYTF.

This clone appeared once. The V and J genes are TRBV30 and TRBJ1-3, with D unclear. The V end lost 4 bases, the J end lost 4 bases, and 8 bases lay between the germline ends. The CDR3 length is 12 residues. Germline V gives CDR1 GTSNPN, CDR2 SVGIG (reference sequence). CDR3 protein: CAWNDSGNTIYF. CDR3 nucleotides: TGTGCCTGGAACGATTCCGGAAACACCATATATTTT.

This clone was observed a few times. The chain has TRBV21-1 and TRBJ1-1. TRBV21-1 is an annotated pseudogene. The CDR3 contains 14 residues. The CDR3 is CASTGEGWNTEAFF. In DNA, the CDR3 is TGTGCCAGCACCGGGGAAGGATGGAACACTGAAGCTTTCTTT.

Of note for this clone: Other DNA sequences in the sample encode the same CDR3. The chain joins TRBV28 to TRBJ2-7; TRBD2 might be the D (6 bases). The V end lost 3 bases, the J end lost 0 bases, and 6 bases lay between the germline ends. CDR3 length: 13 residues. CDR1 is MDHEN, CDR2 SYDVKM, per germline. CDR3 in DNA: TGTGCCAGCAGTTTGGGACTCTCCTACGAGCAGTACTTC. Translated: CASSLGLSYEQYF.

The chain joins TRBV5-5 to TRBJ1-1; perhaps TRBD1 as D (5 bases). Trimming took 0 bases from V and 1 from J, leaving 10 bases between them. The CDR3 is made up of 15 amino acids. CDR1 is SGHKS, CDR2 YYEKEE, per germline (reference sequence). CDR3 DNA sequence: TGTGCCAGCAGCTTGGCGGGGCTGGGGAACACTGAAGCTTTCTTT. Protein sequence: CASSLAGLGNTEAFF.

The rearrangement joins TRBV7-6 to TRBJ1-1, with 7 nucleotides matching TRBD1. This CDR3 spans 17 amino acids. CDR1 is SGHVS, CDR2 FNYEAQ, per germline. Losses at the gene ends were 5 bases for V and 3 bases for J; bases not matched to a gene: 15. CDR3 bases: TGTGCCAGCAGCCCCCTCGAGGGCAGGGGGTTTGACACTGAAGCTTTCTTT. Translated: CASSPLEGRGFDTEAFF.

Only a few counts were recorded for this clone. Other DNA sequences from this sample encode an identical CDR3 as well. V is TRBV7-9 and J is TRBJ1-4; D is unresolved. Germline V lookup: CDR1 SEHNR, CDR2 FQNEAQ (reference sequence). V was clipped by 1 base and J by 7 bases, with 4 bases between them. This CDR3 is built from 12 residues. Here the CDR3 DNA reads TGTGCCAGCAGCTTAGGGGGTGAAAAACTGTTTTTT. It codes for CASSLGGEKLFF.

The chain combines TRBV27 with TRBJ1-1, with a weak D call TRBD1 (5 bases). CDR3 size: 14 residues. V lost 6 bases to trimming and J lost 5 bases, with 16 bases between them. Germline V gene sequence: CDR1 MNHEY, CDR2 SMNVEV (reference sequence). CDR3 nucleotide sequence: TGTGCCAGCAGCCCAACGACCGGGGGGACTGAAGCTTTCTTT. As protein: CASSPTTGGTEAFF.

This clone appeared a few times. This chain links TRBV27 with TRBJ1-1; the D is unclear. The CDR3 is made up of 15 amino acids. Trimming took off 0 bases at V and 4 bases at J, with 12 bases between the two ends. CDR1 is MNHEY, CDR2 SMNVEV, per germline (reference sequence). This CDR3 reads CASSLSNLLSTEAFF. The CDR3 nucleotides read TGTGCCAGCAGTTTATCGAACCTACTTAGCACTGAAGCTTTCTTT.

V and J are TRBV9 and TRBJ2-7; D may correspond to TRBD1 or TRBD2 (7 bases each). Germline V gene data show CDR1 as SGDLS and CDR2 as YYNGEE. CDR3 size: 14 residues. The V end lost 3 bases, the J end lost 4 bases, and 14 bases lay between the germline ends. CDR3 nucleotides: TGTGCCAGCAGCGAGGGGGGGACAGAGTACGAGCAGTACTTC. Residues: CASSEGGTEYEQYF.

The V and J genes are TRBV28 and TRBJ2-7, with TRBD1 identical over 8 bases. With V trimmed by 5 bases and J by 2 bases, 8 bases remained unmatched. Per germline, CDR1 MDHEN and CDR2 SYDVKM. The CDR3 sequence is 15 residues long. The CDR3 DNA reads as TGTGCCAGCAGTGCTGAGACAGGGGTGGCCTACGAGCAGTACTTC. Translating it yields CASSAETGVAYEQYF.

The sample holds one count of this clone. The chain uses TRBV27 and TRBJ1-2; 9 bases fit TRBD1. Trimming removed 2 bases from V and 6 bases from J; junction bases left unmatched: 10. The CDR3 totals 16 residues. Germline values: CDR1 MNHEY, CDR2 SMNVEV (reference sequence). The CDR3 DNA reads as TGTGCCAGCAGTTTAACAGGGGGCGGGGGGCGGAATGGCTACACCTTC. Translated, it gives CASSLTGGGGRNGYTF.

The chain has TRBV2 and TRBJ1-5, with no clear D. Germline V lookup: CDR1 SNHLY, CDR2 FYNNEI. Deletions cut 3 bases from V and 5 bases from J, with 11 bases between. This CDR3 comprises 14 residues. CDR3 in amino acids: CASSEDIAYQPQHF. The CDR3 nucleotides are TGTGCCAGCAGTGAGGATATAGCATATCAGCCCCAGCATTTT.

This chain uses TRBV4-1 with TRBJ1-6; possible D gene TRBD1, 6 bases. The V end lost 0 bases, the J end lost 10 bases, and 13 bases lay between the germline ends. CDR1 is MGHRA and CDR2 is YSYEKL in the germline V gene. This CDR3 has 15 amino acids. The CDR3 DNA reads TGCGCCAGCAGCCAAGACCTACAGGGTACATCACCCCTCCACTTT. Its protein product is CASSQDLQGTSPLHF.

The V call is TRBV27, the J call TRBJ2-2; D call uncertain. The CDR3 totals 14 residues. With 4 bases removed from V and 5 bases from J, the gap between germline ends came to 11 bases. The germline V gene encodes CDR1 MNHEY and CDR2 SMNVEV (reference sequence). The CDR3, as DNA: TGTGCCAGCAGTTCCCGGGCCAGTACCGGGGAGCTGTTTTTT. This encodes CASSSRASTGELFF.

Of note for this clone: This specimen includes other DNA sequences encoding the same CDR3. The CDR3 DNA is TGTGCTAGTGGTTTGGGGCAAACCTACGAGCAGTACTTC. This sequence encodes CASGLGQTYEQYF. The V call is TRBV12-5, the J call TRBJ2-7; D unresolved. Trimming removed 1 base at V and 2 bases at J, with 6 bases between. The CDR3 is 13 residues long. CDR1 and CDR2 from the germline V gene are LGHNT and FRNRAP.

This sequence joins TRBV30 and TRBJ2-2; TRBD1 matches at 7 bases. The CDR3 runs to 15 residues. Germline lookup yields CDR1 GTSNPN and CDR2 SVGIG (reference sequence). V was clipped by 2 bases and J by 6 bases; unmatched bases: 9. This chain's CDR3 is CAWSLSGQYPGELFF. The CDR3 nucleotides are TGTGCCTGGAGTCTTTCGGGACAGTACCCCGGGGAGCTGTTTTTT. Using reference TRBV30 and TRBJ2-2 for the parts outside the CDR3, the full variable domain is SQTIHQWPATLVQPVGSPLSLECTVEGTSNPNLYWYRQAAGRGLQLLFYSVGIGQISSEVPQNLSASRPQDRQFILSSKKLLLSDSGFYLCAWSLSGQYPGELFFGEGSRLTVL.

CDR3 amino acids: CASRGWGGYEQYF. CDR3 bases: TGCGCCAGCAGAGGTTGGGGAGGCTACGAGCAGTACTTC. The rearrangement joins TRBV10-2 to TRBJ2-5, with D maybe TRBD2 (6 bases). The J call may be faulty, since TRBJ2-7 better matches the DNA end. Germline V gene sequence: CDR1 WSHSY, CDR2 SAAADI. The CDR3 extends over 13 amino acids.

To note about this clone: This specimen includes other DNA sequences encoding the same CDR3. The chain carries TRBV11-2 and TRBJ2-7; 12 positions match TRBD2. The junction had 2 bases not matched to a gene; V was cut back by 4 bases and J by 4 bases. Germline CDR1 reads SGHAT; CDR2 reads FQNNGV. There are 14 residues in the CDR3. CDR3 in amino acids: CASSSLAGGYEQYF. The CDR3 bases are TGTGCCAGCAGCTCACTAGCGGGAGGTTACGAGCAGTACTTC.

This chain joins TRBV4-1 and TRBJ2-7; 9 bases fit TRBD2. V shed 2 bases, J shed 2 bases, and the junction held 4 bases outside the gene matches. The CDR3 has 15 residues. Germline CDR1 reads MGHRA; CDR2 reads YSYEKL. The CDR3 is CASSQTERGAYEQYF. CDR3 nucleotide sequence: TGCGCCAGCAGCCAAACGGAGCGGGGGGCCTACGAGCAGTACTTC.

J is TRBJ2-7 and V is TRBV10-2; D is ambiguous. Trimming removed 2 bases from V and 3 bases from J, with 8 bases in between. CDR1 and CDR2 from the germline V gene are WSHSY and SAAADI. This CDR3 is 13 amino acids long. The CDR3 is CASSENLYYEQYF. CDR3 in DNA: TGCGCCAGCAGTGAGAACCTCTACTACGAGCAGTACTTC.

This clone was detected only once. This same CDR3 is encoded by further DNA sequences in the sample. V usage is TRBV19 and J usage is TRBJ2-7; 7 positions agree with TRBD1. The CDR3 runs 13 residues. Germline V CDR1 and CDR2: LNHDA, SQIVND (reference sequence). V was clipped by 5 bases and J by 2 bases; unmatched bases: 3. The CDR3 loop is CASSHGQAYEQYF. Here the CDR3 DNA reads TGTGCCAGTAGTCACGGACAGGCCTACGAGCAGTACTTC.

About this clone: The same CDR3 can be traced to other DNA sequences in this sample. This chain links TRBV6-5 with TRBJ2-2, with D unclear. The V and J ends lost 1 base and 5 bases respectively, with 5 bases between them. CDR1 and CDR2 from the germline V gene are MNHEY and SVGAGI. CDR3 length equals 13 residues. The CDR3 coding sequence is TGTGCCAGCAGTTACTTAGGGACCGGGGAGCTGTTTTTT. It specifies CASSYLGTGELFF.

The CDR3 protein is CASGPAEETQYF. The CDR3 bases are TGTGCCAGCGGGCCGGCCGAAGAGACCCAGTACTTC. This chain uses TRBV2 with TRBJ2-5; no clear D gene. The germline V gene has CDR1 SNHLY and CDR2 FYNNEI. Trimming pared 8 bases from V and 3 bases from J, leaving 10 bases between. The CDR3 runs to 12 residues.

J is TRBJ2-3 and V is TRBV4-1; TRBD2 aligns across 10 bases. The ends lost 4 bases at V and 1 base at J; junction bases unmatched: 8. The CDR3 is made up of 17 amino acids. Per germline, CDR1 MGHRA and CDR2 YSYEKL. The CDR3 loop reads CASSPESGGAGTDTQYF. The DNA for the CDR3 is TGCGCCAGCAGCCCGGAAAGCGGGGGGGCCGGCACAGATACGCAGTATTTT.

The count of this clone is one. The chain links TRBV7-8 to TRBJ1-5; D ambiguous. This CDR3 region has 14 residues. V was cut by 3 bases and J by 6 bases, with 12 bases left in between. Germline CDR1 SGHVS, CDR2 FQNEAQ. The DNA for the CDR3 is TGTGCCAGCAGCTTGTATGCGGGCACTCAGCCCCAGCATTTT. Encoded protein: CASSLYAGTQPQHF.